This T cell receptor (beta chain) was sequenced during a study of T cell repertoires and HLA-DP antigens. At the level of the study: In vitro CD4+ alloreactivity was against HeLa-presented HLA-DP. Donors were two male and one female, aged 18-to-29 to 60-to-69. DNA input averaged approximately 220 ng in sorted CD137+CD4+ and around 1.2 ug in pre-culture CD4+.

Primers targeted 54 TRBV and 13 TRBJ segments. The method was immunoSEQ multiplex PCR; TCRdb's version includes in-frame clones alone and lacks a portion of them. The sample has 85,000 to 90,000 clones, around nine tenths seen once. As concerns this clone: The antigen is undetermined.

Trimming pared 5 bases from V and 2 bases from J, leaving 15 bases between. The germline gives CDR1 MDHEN, CDR2 SYDVKM. The CDR3 is made up of 15 amino acids. The V call is TRBV28, the J call TRBJ2-5; a possible D gene is TRBD2 (5 bases). Sequencing was performed on CD4+ T cells from PBMCs. This TCR was sampled from a man between 45 and 60 years old in good health and CMV-seronegative. The CDR3 bases are TGTGCCAGCAGTACCCCATCGACGGGACAAGAGACCCAGTACTTC. This gives the protein CASSTPSTGQETQYF.